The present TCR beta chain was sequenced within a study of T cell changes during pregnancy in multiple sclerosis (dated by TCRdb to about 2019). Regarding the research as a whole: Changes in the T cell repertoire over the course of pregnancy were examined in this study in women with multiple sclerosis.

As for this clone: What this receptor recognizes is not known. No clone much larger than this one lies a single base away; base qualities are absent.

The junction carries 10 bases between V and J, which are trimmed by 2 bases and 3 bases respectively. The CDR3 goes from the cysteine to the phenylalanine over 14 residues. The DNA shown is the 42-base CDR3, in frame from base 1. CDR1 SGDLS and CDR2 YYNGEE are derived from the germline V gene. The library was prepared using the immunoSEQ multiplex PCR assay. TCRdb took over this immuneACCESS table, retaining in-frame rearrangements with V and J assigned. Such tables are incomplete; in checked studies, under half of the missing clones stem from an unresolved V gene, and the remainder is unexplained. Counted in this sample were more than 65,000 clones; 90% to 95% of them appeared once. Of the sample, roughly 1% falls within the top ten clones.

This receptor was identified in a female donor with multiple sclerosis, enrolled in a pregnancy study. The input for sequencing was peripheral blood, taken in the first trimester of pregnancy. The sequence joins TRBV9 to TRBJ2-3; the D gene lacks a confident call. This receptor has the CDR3 CASSVRSTTDTQYF. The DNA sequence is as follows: TGTGCCAGCAGCGTCAGGTCTACTACAGATACGCAGTATTTT.